In this sample, the clone carrying this TCR beta chain turned up many times. Sample-barcoded 5' priming and a J-beta primer mix drove a second PCR of 7 to 11 cycles. TCRdb processed the 5' RACE reads anew with MiXCR; each CDR3 protein has one entry. The repertoire holds 650,000 to 950,000 distinct CDR3 sequences, with 44% as singletons. These data belong to a study of blood T cells in healthy people across ages. CDR1 is SQVTM and CDR2 is ANQGSEA in the germline V gene. Trimming stripped 4 bases from V and 7 bases from J, with 14 bases between. The CDR3 consists of 12 residues. Material for sequencing was blood. The J gene is TRBJ2-7, the V gene TRBV29-1, with D uncertain. The TCR sequence derives from a man in his 60s in good health. The CDR3 loop reads CSVGAVLGEQYF. The CDR3 region has the DNA TGCAGCGTTGGCGCGGTCTTAGGGGAGCAGTACTTC.